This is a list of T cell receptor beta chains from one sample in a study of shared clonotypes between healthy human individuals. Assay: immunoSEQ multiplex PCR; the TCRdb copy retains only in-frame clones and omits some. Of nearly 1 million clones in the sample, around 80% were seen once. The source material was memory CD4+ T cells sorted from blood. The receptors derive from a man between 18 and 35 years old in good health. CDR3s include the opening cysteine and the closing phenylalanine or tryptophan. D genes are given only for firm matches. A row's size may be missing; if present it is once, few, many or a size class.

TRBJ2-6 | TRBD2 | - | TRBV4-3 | TGCGCCAGTCGCGCGGGGGGCTCTGGGGCCAACGTCCTGACTTTC | CASRAGGSGANVLTF
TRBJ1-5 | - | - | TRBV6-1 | TGTGCCAGCAGGTGGCTGGATCAGGGTCGGACCCCCCAGCATTTT | CASRWLDQGRTPQHF
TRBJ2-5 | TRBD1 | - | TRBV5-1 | TGCGCCAGCAGCTTCCAGACAGGGGCTGAGACCCAGTACTTC | CASSFQTGAETQYF
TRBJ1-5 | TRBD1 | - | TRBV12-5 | TGTGCTAGTGGTTGGACAGGGAATCAGCCCCAGCATTTT | CASGWTGNQPQHF
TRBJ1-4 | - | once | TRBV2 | TGTGCCAGCCAGAGGGGCCTTAATGAAAAACTGTTTTTT | CASQRGLNEKLFF
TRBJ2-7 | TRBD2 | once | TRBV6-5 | TGTGCCAGCAGGCCAAGGGAGGGCTACGAGCAGTACTTC | CASRPREGYEQYF
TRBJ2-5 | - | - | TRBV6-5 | TGTGCCAGCAGTTACTCGGAGCACCGCGCGGCCCAGTACTTC | CASSYSEHRAAQYF
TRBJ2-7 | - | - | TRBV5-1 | TGCGCCAGCAGCTACGTGCTCGGCGGCTCCTACGAGCAGTACTTC | CASSYVLGGSYEQYF
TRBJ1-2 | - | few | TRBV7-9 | TGTGCCAGCAGCTCCGGACAGTCTAACTATGGCTACACCTTC | CASSSGQSNYGYTF
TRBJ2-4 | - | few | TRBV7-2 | TGTGCCAGCAGCACTGGACTAGCCAAAAACATTCAGTACTTC | CASSTGLAKNIQYF
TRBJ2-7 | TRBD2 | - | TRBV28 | TGTGCCAGCACCCCCGGGGGGGGCGGGGGCGAGCAGTACTTC | CASTPGGGGGEQYF
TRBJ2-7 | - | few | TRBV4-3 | TGCGCCAGCAGCCAAAATGAGCAGTACTTC | CASSQNEQYF
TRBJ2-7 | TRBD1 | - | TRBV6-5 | TGTGCCAGCAGTTACTCTGCAAGACAGGGAAACGAGCAGTACTTC | CASSYSARQGNEQYF
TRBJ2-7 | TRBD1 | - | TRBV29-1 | TGCAGCGTGACCAGGACAGGGGCCTACGAGCAGTACTTC | CSVTRTGAYEQYF
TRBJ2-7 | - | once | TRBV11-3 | TGTGCCAGCAGCTTAGATCGTAAAAGCGGCGAGCAGTACTTC | CASSLDRKSGEQYF
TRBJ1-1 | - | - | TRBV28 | TGTGCCAGCAGTCGCAGACAGGTCACTGAAGCTTTCTTT | CASSRRQVTEAFF
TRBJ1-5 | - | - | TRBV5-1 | TGCGCCAGCAGCTCGCAGCCAGATCAGCCCCAGCATTTT | CASSSQPDQPQHF
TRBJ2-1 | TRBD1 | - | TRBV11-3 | TGTGCCAGCAGCCGGGGACAGTCCTACAATGAGCAGTTCTTC | CASSRGQSYNEQFF
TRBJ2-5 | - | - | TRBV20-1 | TGCAGTGCTAGGGGTCGTGAGACCCAGTACTTC | CSARGRETQYF
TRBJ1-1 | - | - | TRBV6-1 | TGTGCCAGCAGCCCCAGCGGACGTACTGAAGCTTTCTTT | CASSPSGRTEAFF
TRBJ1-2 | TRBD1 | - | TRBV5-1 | TGCGCCAGCAGCTTGGCGGTGGGACAGGGGAATCTCTATGGCTACACCTTC | CASSLAVGQGNLYGYTF
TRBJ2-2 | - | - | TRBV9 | TGTGCCAGCAGCACTAGTCCCACCGGGGAGCTGTTTTTT | CASSTSPTGELFF
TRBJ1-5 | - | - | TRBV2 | TGTGCCAGCAAGAACCAGGGGTTGAGCAATCAGCCCCAGCATTTT | CASKNQGLSNQPQHF
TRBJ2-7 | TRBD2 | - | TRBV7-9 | TGTGCCAGCAGCTTAGGGGTAGCGGGGTTTTCTTCCTACGAGCAGTACTTC | CASSLGVAGFSSYEQYF
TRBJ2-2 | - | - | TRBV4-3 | TGCGCCAGCAGCCAAGAGGCGGGATCGAACACCGGGGAGCTGTTTTTT | CASSQEAGSNTGELFF
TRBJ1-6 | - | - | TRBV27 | TGTGCCAGCAGCCCAGGACAGCTTCACTATAATTCACCCCTCCACTTT | CASSPGQLHYNSPLHF
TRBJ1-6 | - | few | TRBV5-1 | TGCGCCAGCAGCTTAGCCGAGGGAAGGGTGTCACCCCTCCACTTT | CASSLAEGRVSPLHF
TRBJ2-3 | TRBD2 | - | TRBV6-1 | TGTGCCAGCAGTGCCCGGACTAGCGGGGTCACAGATACGCAGTATTTT | CASSARTSGVTDTQYF
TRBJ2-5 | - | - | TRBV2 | TGTGCCAGCAGCCAAAAAGAGACCCAGTACTTC | CASSQKETQYF
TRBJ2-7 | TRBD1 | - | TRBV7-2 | TGTGCCAGCAGCCTAAGGGGGACAGGCCTAGCCTACGAGCAGTACTTC | CASSLRGTGLAYEQYF
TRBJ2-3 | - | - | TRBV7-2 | TGTGCCAGCAGCGGGAGGACTGCGGGGACAGATACGCAGTATTTT | CASSGRTAGTDTQYF
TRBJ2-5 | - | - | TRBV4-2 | TGTGCCAGCAGCCAAGGGGTAACGGAGACCCAGTACTTC | CASSQGVTETQYF
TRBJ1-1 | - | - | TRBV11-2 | TGTGCCAGCAGCTTAGATAGGGGCACTGAAGCTTTCTTT | CASSLDRGTEAFF
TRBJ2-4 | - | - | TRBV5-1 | TGCGCCAGCAGCTTGGGGACAGAAATAGCCAAAAACATTCAGTACTTC | CASSLGTEIAKNIQYF
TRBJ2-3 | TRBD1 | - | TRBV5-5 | TGTGCCAGCAGCCCGCCACAGGGGAACACAGATACGCAGTATTTT | CASSPPQGNTDTQYF
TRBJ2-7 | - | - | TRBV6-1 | TGTGCCAGCATCGGATTAGCGGCCCTACGAGTTCAGTACTTC | CASIGLAALRVQYF